This T cell receptor beta chain is from a study of T cell responses to AZD1222 COVID-19 vaccine. Broader study findings: After the peak T cell response, and only then, were repertoires sampled.

As for this clone: Its antigen is currently unknown.

V was clipped by 3 bases and J by 0 bases, with 12 bases between them. Germline V gene data show CDR1 as GTSNPN and CDR2 as SVGIG (reference sequence). The CDR3 runs to 15 residues. TCRdb's table, derived via immunoSEQ multiplex PCR, lists solely in-frame clones and lacks some. The table includes tens of thousands of clones, approximately 92% detected once. The sequence came from an adult who received the AZD1222 COVID-19 vaccine. V gene TRBV30 combines with J gene TRBJ1-3; a possible D gene is TRBD1 (5 bases). The sample in question was peripheral blood, obtained 28 days after the second AZD1222 dose. Here the CDR3 reads CAWRDKGFSGNTIYF. CDR3 nucleotides: TGTGCCTGGAGGGACAAGGGATTCTCTGGAAACACCATATATTTT.